The clone carrying this TCR beta chain has just a few counts. This sample was taken from a study of response to subunit inactivated influenza vaccine. The CDR3 sequence is 10 residues long. Germline-derived CDR1 and CDR2 are SQVTM and ANQGSEA. The V end was cut by 4 bases, the J end by 9 bases, with 8 bases between. Via MiXCR, TCRdb re-called the RT-PCR reads, giving one row per CDR3 protein. In the table there are more than 700,000 distinct CDR3 sequences, roughly 20% of which are singletons. This specimen consisted of PBMCs from blood, obtained less than 6 days after vaccination. The J gene is TRBJ2-3, the V gene TRBV29-1; D gene uncertain. This receptor was taken from a man aged 45-65 years who received an inactivated influenza vaccine. CDR3 coding DNA: TGCAGCGTTGTTGACCTAACGCAGTATTTT. It codes for CSVVDLTQYF.